Sequencing of this TCR beta chain was carried out in a study of T cell changes during pregnancy in multiple sclerosis. Clones were sequenced by immunoSEQ multiplex PCR, and TCRdb holds only the in-frame ones, with some missing. The sample carries 70,000 to 75,000 clones, approximately 92% recorded once. Trimming shortened V by 1 base and J by 12 bases, and 13 bases separated the two germline ends. The CDR3 runs to 14 residues. Germline V CDR1 and CDR2: SEHNR, FQNEAQ (reference sequence). The source material was peripheral blood, sampled in the second trimester of pregnancy. J is TRBJ1-6 and V is TRBV7-9, with TRBD1 as a possible D gene (6 bases). This sequence was found in a female donor with multiple sclerosis, enrolled in a pregnancy study. The CDR3 DNA reads as TGTGCCAGCAGCTTAGGAGGGGGTGGAGTACCCCTCCACTTT. It translates to CASSLGGGGVPLHF.